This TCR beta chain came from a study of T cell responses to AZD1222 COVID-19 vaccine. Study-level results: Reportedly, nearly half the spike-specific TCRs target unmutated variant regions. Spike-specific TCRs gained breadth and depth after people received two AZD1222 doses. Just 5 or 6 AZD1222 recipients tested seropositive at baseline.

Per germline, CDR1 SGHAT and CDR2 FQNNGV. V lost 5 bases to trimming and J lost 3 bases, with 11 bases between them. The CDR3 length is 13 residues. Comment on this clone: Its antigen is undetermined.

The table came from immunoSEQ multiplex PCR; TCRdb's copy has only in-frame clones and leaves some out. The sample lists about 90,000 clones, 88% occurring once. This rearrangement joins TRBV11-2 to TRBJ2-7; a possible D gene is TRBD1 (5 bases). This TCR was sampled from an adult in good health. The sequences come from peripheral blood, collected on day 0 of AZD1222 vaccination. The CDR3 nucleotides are TGTGCCAGCAGCCCGAGACAGCTCTACGAGCAGTACTTC. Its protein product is CASSPRQLYEQYF.